This entry describes one T cell receptor beta chain. Germline V gene data show CDR1 as SGHNT and CDR2 as YYREEE (reference sequence). This CDR3 is 16 amino acids long. Unmatched junction bases numbered 5, after V lost 3 bases and J lost 4 bases. This sample is part of a study of T cells after yellow fever vaccination. Turning to the study itself: Fractions of limited cellularity were prepared by means of SMART-Seq v4 Ultra Low Input.

TCRdb recomputed calls from the 5' RACE reads with MiXCR, one row per CDR3 protein. This table holds around 340,000 distinct CDR3 sequences, under 15% found once. The sequence was collected from a man younger than 35 who received the YFV17D yellow fever vaccine. Sequencing used CD4+ T cells sorted from PBMCs, obtained 15 days after the yellow fever booster vaccination. The V call is TRBV5-4, the J call TRBJ2-5, with 14 bases identical to TRBD2. CDR3 region: CASSSSGTSGGETQYF. The CDR3 DNA is TGTGCCAGCAGCTCTTCCGGGACTAGCGGGGGAGAGACCCAGTACTTC. Supplemented by reference TRBV5-4 and TRBJ2-5, the full variable domain reads ETGVTQSPTHLIKTRGQQVTLRCSSQSGHNTVSWYQQALGQGPQFIFQYYREEENGRGNFPPRFSGLQFPNYSSELNVNALELDDSALYLCASSSSGTSGGETQYFGPGTRLLVL.